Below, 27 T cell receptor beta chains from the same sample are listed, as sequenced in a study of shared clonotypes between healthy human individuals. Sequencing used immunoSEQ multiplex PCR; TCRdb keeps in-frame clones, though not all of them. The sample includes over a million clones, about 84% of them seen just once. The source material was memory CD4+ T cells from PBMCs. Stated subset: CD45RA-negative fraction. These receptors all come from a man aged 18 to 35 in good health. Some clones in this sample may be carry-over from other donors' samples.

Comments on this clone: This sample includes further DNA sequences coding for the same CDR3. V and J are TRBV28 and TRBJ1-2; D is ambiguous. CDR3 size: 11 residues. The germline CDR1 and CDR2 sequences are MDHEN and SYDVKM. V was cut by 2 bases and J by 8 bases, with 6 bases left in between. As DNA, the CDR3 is TGTGCCAGCAGTTTAAGGGAAGGCTACACCTTC. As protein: CASSLREGYTF.

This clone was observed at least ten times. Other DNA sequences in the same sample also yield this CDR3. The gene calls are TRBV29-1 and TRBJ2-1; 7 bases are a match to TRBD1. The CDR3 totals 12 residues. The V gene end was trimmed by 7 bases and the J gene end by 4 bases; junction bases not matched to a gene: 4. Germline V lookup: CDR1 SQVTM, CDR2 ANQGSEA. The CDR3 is CSARDSYNEQFF. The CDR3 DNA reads TGCAGCGCCCGGGACAGTTACAATGAGCAGTTCTTC.

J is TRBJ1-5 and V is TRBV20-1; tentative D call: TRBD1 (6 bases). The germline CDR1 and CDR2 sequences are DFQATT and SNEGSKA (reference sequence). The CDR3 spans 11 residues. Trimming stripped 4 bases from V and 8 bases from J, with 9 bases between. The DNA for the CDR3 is TGCAGTGCTACAGGGGACGAGCCCCAGCATTTT. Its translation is CSATGDEPQHF.

The CDR3 sequence: CASSEVILAGADNEQFF. CDR3 in DNA: TGTGCCAGCAGTGAAGTTATACTAGCGGGAGCGGACAATGAGCAGTTCTTC. The chain joins TRBV2 to TRBJ2-1, with 11 bases fitting TRBD2. Trimming at V came to 1 base and at J to 5 bases, leaving 7 bases not matched to a gene. CDR1 and CDR2 from the germline V gene are SNHLY and FYNNEI. This CDR3 is 17 amino acids long. The variable domain in full, with the rest retrieved from reference TRBV2 and TRBJ2-1, is EPEVTQTPSHQVTQMGQEVILRCVPISNHLYFYWYRQILGQKVEFLVSFYNNEISEKSEIFDDQFSVERPDGSNFTLKIRSTKLEDSAMYFCASSEVILAGADNEQFFGPGTRLTVL.

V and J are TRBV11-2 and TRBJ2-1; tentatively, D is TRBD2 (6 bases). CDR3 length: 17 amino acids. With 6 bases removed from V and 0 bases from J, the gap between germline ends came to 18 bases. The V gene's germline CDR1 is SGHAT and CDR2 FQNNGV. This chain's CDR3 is CASRKPGLRSSYNEQFF. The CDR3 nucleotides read TGTGCCAGCAGGAAACCGGGACTCAGGAGCTCCTACAATGAGCAGTTCTTC.

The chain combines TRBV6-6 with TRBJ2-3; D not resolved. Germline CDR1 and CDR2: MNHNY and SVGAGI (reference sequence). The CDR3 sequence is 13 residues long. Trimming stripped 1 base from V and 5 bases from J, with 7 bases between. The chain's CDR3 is CASSYWTGDTQYF. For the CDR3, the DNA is TGTGCCAGCAGTTACTGGACCGGAGATACGCAGTATTTT.

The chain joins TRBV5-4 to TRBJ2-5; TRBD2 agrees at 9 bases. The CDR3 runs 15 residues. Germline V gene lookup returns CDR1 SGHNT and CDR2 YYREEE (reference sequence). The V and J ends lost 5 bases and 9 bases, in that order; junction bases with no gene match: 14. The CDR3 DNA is TGTGCCAGCAGTAATCTTTTTTTAGCGGGAGCGGCCCAGTACTTC. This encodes CASSNLFLAGAAQYF.

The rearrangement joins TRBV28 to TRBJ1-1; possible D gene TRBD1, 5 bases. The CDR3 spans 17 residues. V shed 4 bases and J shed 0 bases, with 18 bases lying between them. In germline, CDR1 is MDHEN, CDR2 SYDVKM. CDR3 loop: CASSSAWGKGMNTEAFF. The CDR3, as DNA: TGTGCCAGCAGTTCCGCCTGGGGGAAGGGCATGAACACTGAAGCTTTCTTT.

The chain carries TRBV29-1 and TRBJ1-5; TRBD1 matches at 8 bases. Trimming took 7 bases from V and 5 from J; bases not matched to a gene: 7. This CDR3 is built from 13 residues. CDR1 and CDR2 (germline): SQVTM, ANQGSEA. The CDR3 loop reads CSAVGQGDQPQHF. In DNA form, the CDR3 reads TGCAGCGCTGTCGGACAGGGCGATCAGCCCCAGCATTTT.

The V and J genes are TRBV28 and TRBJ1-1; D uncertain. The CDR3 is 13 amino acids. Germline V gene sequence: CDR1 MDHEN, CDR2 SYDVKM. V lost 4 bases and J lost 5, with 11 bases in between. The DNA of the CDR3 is TGTGCCAGCAGTTCTTCCAGCCGGACTGAAGCTTTCTTT. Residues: CASSSSSRTEAFF.

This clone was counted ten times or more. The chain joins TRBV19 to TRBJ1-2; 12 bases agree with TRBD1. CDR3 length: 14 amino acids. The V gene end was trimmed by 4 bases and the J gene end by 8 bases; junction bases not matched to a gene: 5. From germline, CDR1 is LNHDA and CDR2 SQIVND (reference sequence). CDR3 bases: TGTGCCAGTAGTAGGGACAGGGGGCGCGGGGGCTACACCTTC. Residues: CASSRDRGRGGYTF.

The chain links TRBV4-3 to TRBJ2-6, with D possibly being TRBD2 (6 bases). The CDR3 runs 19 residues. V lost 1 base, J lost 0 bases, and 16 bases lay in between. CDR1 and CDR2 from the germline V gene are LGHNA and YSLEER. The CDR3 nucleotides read TGCGCCAGCAGCCAAGGCATTTTGGGGGGAGTCTCTGGGGCCAACGTCCTGACTTTC. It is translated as CASSQGILGGVSGANVLTF.

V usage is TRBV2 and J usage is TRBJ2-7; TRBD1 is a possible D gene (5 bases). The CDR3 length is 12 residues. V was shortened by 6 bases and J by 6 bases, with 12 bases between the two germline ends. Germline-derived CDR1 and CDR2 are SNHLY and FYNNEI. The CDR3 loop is CASRDSLGEQYF. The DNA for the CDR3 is TGTGCCAGCAGAGACAGCTTAGGCGAGCAGTACTTC.

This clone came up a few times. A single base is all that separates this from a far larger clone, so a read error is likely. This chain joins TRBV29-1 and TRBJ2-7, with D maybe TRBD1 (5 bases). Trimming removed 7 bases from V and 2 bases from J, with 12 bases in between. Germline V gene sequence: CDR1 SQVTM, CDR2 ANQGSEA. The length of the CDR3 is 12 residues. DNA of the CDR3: TGCAGCGCATTAAGGGGCACCTACGAGCAGTACTTC. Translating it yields CSALRGTYEQYF.

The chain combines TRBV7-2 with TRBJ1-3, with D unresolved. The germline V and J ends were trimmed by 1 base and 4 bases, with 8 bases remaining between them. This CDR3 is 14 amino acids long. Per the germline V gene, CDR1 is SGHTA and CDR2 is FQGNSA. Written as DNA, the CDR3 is TGTGCCAGCAGCTTAGTAGGCGGCGGAAACACCATATATTTT. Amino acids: CASSLVGGGNTIYF.

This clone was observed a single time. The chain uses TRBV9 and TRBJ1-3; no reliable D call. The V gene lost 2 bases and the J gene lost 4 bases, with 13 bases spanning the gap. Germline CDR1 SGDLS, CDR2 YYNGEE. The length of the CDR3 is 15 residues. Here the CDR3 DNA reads TGTGCCAGCAGCGTTCACCCCTCGGGAGGAAACACCATATATTTT. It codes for CASSVHPSGGNTIYF.

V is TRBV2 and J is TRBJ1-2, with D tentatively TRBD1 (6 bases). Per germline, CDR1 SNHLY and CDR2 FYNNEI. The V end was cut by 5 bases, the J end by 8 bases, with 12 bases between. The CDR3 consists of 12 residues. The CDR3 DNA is TGTGCCAGCAGTCCAGGGGTTTCGGGCTACACCTTC. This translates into CASSPGVSGYTF.

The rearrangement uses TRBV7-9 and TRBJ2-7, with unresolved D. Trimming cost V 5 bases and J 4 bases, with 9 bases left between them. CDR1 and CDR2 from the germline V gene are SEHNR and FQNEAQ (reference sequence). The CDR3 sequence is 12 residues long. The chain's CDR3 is CASSLIEYEQYF. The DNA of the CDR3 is TGTGCCAGCAGCCTAATAGAGTACGAGCAGTACTTC.

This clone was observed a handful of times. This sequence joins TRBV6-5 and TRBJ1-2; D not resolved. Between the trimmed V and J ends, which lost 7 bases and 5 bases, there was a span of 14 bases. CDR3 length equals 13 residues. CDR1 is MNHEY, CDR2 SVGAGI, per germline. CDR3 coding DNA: TGTGCCAGCATCCCCAGGCGAGGATATGGCTACACCTTC. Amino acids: CASIPRRGYGYTF.

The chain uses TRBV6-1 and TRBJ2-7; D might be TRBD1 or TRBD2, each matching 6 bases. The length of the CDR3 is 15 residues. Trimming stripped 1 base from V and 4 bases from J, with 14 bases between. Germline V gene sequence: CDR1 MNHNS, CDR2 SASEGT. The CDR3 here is CASSEVEEGGYEQYF. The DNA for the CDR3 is TGTGCCAGCAGTGAAGTCGAGGAAGGGGGGTACGAGCAGTACTTC.

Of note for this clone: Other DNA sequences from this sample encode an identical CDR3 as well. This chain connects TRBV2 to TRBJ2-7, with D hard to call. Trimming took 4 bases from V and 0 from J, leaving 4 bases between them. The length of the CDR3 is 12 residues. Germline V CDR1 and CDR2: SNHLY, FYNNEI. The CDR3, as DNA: TGTGCCAGCAGTGGCGGCTCCTACGAGCAGTACTTC. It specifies CASSGGSYEQYF.

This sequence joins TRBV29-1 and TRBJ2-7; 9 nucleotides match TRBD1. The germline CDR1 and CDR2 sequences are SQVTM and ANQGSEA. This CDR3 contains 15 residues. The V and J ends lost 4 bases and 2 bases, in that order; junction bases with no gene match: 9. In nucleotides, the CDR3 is TGCAGCGTTGTCTCGGGACAGGGACCGACCTACGAGCAGTACTTC. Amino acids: CSVVSGQGPTYEQYF.

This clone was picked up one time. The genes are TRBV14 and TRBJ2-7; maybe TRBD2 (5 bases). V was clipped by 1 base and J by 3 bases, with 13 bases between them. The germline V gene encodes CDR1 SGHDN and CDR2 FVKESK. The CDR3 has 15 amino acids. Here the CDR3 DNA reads TGTGCCAGCAGCCAAGTATTAAATCGGGGCTACGAGCAGTACTTC. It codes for CASSQVLNRGYEQYF.

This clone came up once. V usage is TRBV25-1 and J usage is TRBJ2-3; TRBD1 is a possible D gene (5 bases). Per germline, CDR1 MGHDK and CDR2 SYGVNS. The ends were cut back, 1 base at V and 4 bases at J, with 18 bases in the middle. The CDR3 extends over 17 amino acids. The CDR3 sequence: CASSESSRGFIADTQYF. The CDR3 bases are TGTGCCAGCAGTGAATCAAGTAGGGGATTCATAGCAGATACGCAGTATTTT.

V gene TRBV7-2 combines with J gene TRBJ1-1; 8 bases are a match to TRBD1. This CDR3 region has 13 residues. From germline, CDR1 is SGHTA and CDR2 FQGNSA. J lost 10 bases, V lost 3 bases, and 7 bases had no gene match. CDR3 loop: CASSLDRVFGAFF. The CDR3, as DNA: TGTGCCAGCAGCTTGGACAGGGTCTTTGGAGCTTTCTTT.

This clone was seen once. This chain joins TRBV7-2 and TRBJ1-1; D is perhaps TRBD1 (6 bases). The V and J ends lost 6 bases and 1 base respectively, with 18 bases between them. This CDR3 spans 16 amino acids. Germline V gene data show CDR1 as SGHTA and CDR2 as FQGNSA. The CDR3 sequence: CASRTGWGLGNTEAFF. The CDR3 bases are TGTGCCAGCAGAACGGGATGGGGGCTAGGGAACACTGAAGCTTTCTTT.

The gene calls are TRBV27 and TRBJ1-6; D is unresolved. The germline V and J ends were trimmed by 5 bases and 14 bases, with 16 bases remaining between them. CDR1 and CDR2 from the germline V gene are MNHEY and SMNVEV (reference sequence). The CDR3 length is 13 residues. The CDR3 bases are TGTGCCAGCAGTCCCCGACTGACCGTGGCCCTCCACTTT. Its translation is CASSPRLTVALHF.